This T cell receptor (beta chain) was obtained from a study of T cell responses to AZD1222 COVID-19 vaccine. Notes on the study in general: Baseline antibody screening turned up just a handful of seropositive AZD1222 recipients. Repertoires in all cases were sampled only once the peak T cell response had passed. Per reports, nearly half of all spike-specific TCRs target regions that are unmutated in variants.

Note on this clone: Its antigen is undetermined.

Recipients boosted at about 4 weeks or about 12 weeks are pooled. Produced via immunoSEQ multiplex PCR; TCRdb's table is partial and in-frame only. The sample lists about 90,000 clones, 88% seen once, with about 12% in the top ten. This sequence was found in an adult who received the AZD1222 COVID-19 vaccine. The source material was peripheral blood, sampled 28 days after the second AZD1222 dose.

The CDR3: CASTPDRGTEAFF. DNA for the CDR3: TGTGCCAGCACCCCTGACAGGGGAACTGAAGCTTTCTTT. This rearrangement joins TRBV12-3 or TRBV12-4 to TRBJ1-1, with 8 bases lining up with TRBD1. Trimming removed 7 bases from V and 5 bases from J; junction bases left unmatched: 6. The CDR3 has 13 residues.